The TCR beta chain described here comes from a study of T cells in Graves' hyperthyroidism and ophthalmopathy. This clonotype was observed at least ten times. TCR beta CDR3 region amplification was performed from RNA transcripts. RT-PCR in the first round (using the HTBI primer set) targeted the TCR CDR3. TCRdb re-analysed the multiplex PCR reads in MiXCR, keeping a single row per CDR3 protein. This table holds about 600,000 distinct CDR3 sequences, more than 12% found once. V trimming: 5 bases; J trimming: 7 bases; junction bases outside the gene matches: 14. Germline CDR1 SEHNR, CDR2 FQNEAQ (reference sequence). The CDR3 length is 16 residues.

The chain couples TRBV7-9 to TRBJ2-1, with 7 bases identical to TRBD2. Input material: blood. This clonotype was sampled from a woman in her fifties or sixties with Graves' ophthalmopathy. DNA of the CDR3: TGTGCCAGCAGCGATAAGCTAGCGGAAGTGGGGAATGAGCAGTTCTTC. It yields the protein CASSDKLAEVGNEQFF.